This T cell receptor beta chain was retrieved from a study of shared clonotypes between healthy human individuals. Study findings and constraints: Relative to memory subsets, naive subsets generally showed larger estimated richness.

Tens of thousands of T cell genomes (about 210 ng DNA) went into each sorted-subset replicate. Assay used: immunoSEQ multiplex PCR; TCRdb lists only in-frame clones, some missing. This table holds 2 million to 3 million clones, around nine tenths found once. CDR1 is MNHNS, CDR2 SASEGT, per germline. The V end lost 10 bases, the J end lost 4 bases, and 13 bases lay between the germline ends. The CDR3 loop spans 12 amino acids. On this clone itself: The antigen is not known.

Investigators divided CD4+ cells into CD45RA+ naive and CD45RA-negative memory subsets. The chain recombines TRBV6-1 with TRBJ1-2; D gene uncertain. This TCR came from a man between 18 and 35 years old in good health. Sequenced sample: naive CD4+ T cells sorted from blood. The subset here: CD45RA+ positively selected. The CDR3 spells CATNRVLYGYTF. CDR3 coding DNA: TGTGCCACCAACAGAGTCCTCTATGGCTACACCTTC.